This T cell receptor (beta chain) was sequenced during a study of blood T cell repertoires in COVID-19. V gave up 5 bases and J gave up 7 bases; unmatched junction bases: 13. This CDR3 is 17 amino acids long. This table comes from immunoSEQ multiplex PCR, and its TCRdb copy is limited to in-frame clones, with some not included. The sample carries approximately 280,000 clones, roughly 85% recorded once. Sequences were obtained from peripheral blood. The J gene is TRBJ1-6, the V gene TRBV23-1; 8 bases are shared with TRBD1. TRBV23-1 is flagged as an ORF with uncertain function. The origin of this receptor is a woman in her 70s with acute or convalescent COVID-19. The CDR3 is CASSKATGGDWNSPLHF. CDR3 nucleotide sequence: TGCGCCAGCAGTAAGGCAACAGGGGGAGATTGGAATTCACCCCTCCACTTT.